This TCR beta chain derives from a study of blood T cell repertoires in COVID-19. At the level of the study: Samples representing acute and convalescent COVID-19 were sourced from the United States, Italy and Spain. T cells, B-cell-depleted T cells, or PBMCs provided the cDNA or gDNA that served as material.

Authors' methods: Estimation of nucleated cell counts relied on the amplification of reference gene primers. Clones were sequenced by immunoSEQ multiplex PCR, and TCRdb holds only the in-frame ones, with some missing. V, J and clone size reflect that table, while D and trimming were determined from the DNA. The table lists fewer than 8,500 clones, 80% to 90% of them singletons, with under 11% in the top ten. Trimming cost V 5 bases and J 1 base; bases outside gene matches: 8. The CDR3 is 17 amino acids. The germline gives CDR1 SGDLS, CDR2 YYNGEE. Sample: peripheral blood. The chain recombines TRBV9 with TRBJ2-2, with TRBD2 matching 10 bases. The sequence derives from a man aged 65-85 years with active COVID-19. The CDR3 DNA reads as TGTGCCAGCAGTCCCTTAGCGGGGGGCCGGAACACCGGGGAGCTGTTTTTT. Its translation is CASSPLAGGRNTGELFF.